This is a list of T cell receptor beta chains from one sample in a study of glioma-infiltrating T cells. A single record per CDR3 protein comes from TCRdb applying MiXCR to the multiplex PCR reads. The table lists approximately 93,000 distinct CDR3 sequences, 35% to 50% of them singletons. The sequenced material came from glioma tissue, nonneoplastic brain tissue, or PBMCs (not recorded which). These receptors all stem from a human donor with low-grade glioma or glioblastoma, undergoing nonglioma brain surgery, or in good health (not recorded which). The CDR3 runs from the conserved cysteine through the conserved F or W. D genes are given only for firm matches. Not every row has a clone size; where given, it reads once, few, many or a size class.

clone size	D gene	V gene	J gene	CDR3 protein	CDR3 DNA
many	.	TRBV20-1	TRBJ2-5	CSANRRLRGGTKETQYF	TGCAGTGCTAACCGTCGTTTGAGGGGCGGGACCAAAGAGACCCAGTACTTC
.	.	TRBV6-2/TRBV6-3	TRBJ2-1	CASSYMGDNEQLF	TGTGCCAGCAGTTACATGGGGGACAATGAACAGCTCTTC
many	.	TRBV24-1	TRBJ2-3	CATSDQQGDTQYF	TGTGCCACCAGTGACCAACAAGGAGATACGCAGTATTTT
many	.	TRBV29-1	TRBJ2-3	CSVASTDTQYF	TGCAGCGTTGCGTCAACGGATACGCAGTATTTT
many	TRBD2	TRBV5-4	TRBJ2-7	CASSFVGPVSGLREQYF	TGTGCCAGCAGCTTTGTGGGCCCAGTTAGCGGGCTACGGGAGCAGTACTTC
.	TRBD2	TRBV28	TRBJ2-1	CASSLYPSGVLDEQFF	TGTGCCAGCAGTTTATACCCTAGCGGGGTACTCGATGAGCAGTTCTTC
many	.	TRBV29-1	TRBJ2-3	CSVEGGVTDTQYF	TGCAGCGTTGAAGGGGGGGTCACAGATACGCAGTATTTT
many	.	TRBV20-1	TRBJ1-3	CSARDQTAASSGNTIYF	TGCAGTGCTAGAGACCAGACAGCTGCGAGCTCTGGAAACACCATATATTTT
.	.	TRBV12-3/TRBV12-4	TRBJ2-1	CASSLQGYEQFF	TGTGCCAGCAGTTTACAGGGGTACGAGCAGTTCTTC
.	TRBD2	TRBV20-1	TRBJ2-3	CSASDLRLAGGTDTQYF	TGCAGTGCCAGTGATCTCAGGCTAGCGGGGGGCACAGATACGCAGTATTTT
.	.	TRBV7-6	TRBJ2-3	CASSLETGGATVSTDTQYF	TGTGCCAGCAGCTTAGAGACTGGCGGGGCAACCGTTAGCACAGATACGCAGTATTTT
many	.	TRBV19	TRBJ2-1	CASSPHVYRGGGDEQFF	TGTGCCAGTAGCCCACATGTATACAGGGGAGGAGGGGATGAGCAGTTCTTC
many	TRBD1	TRBV6-1	TRBJ1-2	CASRKDRGDRAFGYTF	TGTGCCAGCAGGAAGGACAGGGGGGATAGGGCCTTTGGCTACACCTTC
many	.	TRBV24-1	TRBJ2-5	CATSDSRRGGTQYF	TGTGCCACCAGTGACTCACGCCGTGGGGGGACCCAGTACTTC
many	.	TRBV5-1	TRBJ2-7	CASSLEGDSYEQYF	TGCGCCAGCAGCTTGGAGGGGGACTCCTACGAGCAGTACTTC
many	.	TRBV24-1	TRBJ2-1	CATSDPALLSNEQFF	TGTGCCACCAGTGATCCCGCTTTGTTGTCCAATGAGCAGTTCTTC
.	.	TRBV20-1	TRBJ1-1	CSAGGGGNTEAFF	TGCAGTGCTGGGGGGGGGGGGAACACTGAAGCTTTCTTT
many	.	TRBV30	TRBJ1-1	CAWSLGGFTEAFF	TGTGCCTGGAGTCTAGGGGGATTCACTGAAGCTTTCTTT
many	TRBD1	TRBV2	TRBJ2-1	CASSVGTGFSEQFF	TGTGCCAGCAGTGTCGGGACAGGGTTTTCTGAGCAGTTCTTC
many	.	TRBV11-3	TRBJ2-3	CASSQRRPDTDTQYF	TGTGCCAGCAGCCAGCGTCGGCCAGACACAGATACGCAGTATTTT
many	.	TRBV6-5	TRBJ2-6	CASSYGLSSGANVLTF	TGTGCCAGCAGTTACGGTCTGAGCTCTGGGGCCAACGTCCTGACTTTC
.	TRBD2	TRBV6-6	TRBJ2-1	CVSSPTGLASNEQFF	TGTGTTAGCAGTCCAACGGGACTAGCATCGAATGAGCAGTTCTTC
.	TRBD2	TRBV11-2	TRBJ2-1	CASSPWGSGGGEQFF	TGTGCCAGCAGCCCATGGGGTAGCGGGGGAGGTGAGCAGTTCTTC
.	.	TRBV6-1	TRBJ2-7	CASSAVPQGRYYEQYF	TGTGCCAGCAGTGCCGTCCCCCAGGGAAGGTACTACGAGCAGTACTTC
many	.	TRBV2	TRBJ1-1	CASRDTQGRNTEAFF	TGTGCCAGCAGGGATACACAGGGACGGAACACTGAAGCTTTCTTT
many	TRBD1	TRBV11-2	TRBJ1-2	CASSLGGGQPYGYTF	TGTGCCAGCAGTCTCGGGGGGGGACAGCCCTATGGCTACACCTTC
.	.	TRBV9	TRBJ2-5	CASSVDLETQYF	TGTGCCAGCAGCGTAGACCTGGAGACCCAGTACTTC
.	.	TRBV28	TRBJ1-3	CASSLSREQGNTIYF	TGTGCCAGCAGTTTATCACGGGAGCAGGGAAACACTATATATTTT
many	TRBD1	TRBV6-2/TRBV6-3	TRBJ2-1	CASSYMGQVEQFF	TGTGCCAGCAGTTACATGGGACAGGTCGAGCAGTTCTTC
many	.	TRBV12-3/TRBV12-4	TRBJ2-5	CASSFVLGETQYF	TGTGCCAGCAGTTTTGTTTTAGGAGAGACCCAGTACTTC
many	.	TRBV14	TRBJ2-3	CASSQVTQDTQYF	TGTGCCAGCAGCCAAGTAACTCAGGATACGCAGTATTTT
.	TRBD2	TRBV3-1	TRBJ2-3	CASSRGLAGRDTQYF	TGTGCCAGCAGCCGTGGACTAGCGGGACGGGATACGCAGTATTTT
many	TRBD2	TRBV4-2	TRBJ2-2	CASSQAGLAGVNTGELFF	TGTGCCAGCAGCCAAGCGGGACTAGCGGGAGTTAACACCGGGGAGCTGTTTTTT
many	TRBD1	TRBV6-1	TRBJ1-3	CASSTTHPRGSGNTIYF	TGTGCCAGCAGTACGACCCACCCCAGGGGGTCTGGAAACACCATATATTTT
.	TRBD2	TRBV27	TRBJ2-1	CASSLTRTARLAGRNEQFF	TGTGCCAGCAGTTTAACACGTACGGCCCGACTAGCGGGAAGGAATGAGCAGTTCTTC
many	.	TRBV2	TRBJ2-7	CASSPIGGRNYEQYF	TGTGCCAGCAGCCCCATTGGGGGGCGCAATTACGAGCAGTACTTC
many	.	TRBV7-8	TRBJ2-4	CASSLAPRDIQYF	TGTGCCAGCAGCTTAGCCCCACGAGACATTCAGTACTTC
.	.	TRBV6-1	TRBJ2-1	CASSEIEQETQFF	TGTGCCAGCAGTGAAATTGAGCAAGAGACCCAGTTCTTC
.	.	TRBV6-2/TRBV6-3	TRBJ2-7	CARSYFRFSAEPYF	TGTGCCCGCAGTTACTTCCGGTTCTCCGCGGAGCCGTACTTC
.	.	TRBV20-1	TRBJ2-3	CSASRKAGFSTDTQYF	TGCAGTGCTAGTCGTAAGGCAGGGTTTAGCACAGATACGCAGTATTTT
many	.	TRBV4-2	TRBJ2-1	CASSQDRGTVKNEQFF	TGTGCCAGCAGCCAAGATCGCGGGACCGTTAAAAATGAGCAGTTCTTC
many	.	TRBV10-1	TRBJ2-7	CASSESGNHEQYF	TGCGCCAGCAGTGAGTCGGGCAATCACGAGCAGTACTTC
many	.	TRBV19	TRBJ2-1	CASSTWTVAPSYNEQFF	TGTGCCAGTAGTACCTGGACAGTGGCTCCCTCCTACAATGAGCAGTTCTTC
few	.	TRBV6-4	TRBJ2-2	CASRRQGGAGELFF	TGTGCCAGCAGAAGACAGGGAGGGGCCGGGGAGCTGTTTTTT
many	TRBD1	TRBV2	TRBJ1-5	CASSQGQALNQPQHF	TGTGCCAGCAGCCAGGGACAGGCGCTCAATCAGCCCCAGCATTTT
few	.	TRBV5-4	TRBJ2-7	CASSLTGGREQYF	TGTGCCAGCAGCTTGACGGGGGGCCGGGAGCAGTACTTC
.	TRBD2	TRBV27	TRBJ2-5	CASSPGKAGEGTQYF	TGTGCCAGCAGTCCGGGGAAGGCGGGGGAAGGGACCCAGTACTTC
.	.	TRBV5-1	TRBJ2-3	CASSLGGVGTDTQYF	TGCGCCAGCAGCTTGGGGGGAGTAGGCACAGATACGCAGTATTTT
many	.	TRBV7-9	TRBJ2-7	CASWGVYDYEQYF	TGTGCCAGCTGGGGGGTATATGACTACGAGCAGTACTTC
many	.	TRBV5-6	TRBJ1-1	CASSLFSEEAFF	TGTGCCAGCAGCTTGTTTTCGGAGGAAGCTTTCTTT